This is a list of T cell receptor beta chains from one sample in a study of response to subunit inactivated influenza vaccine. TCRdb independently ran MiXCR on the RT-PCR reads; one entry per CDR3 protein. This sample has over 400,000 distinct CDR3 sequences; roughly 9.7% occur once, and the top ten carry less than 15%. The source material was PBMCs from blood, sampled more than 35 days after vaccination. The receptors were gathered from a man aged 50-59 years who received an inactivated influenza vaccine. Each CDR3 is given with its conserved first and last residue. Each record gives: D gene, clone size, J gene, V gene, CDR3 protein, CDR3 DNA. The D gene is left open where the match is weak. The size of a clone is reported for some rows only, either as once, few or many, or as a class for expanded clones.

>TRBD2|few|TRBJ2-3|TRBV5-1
CASSLYPSGGTDTQYF
TGCGCCAGCAGCTTATATCCTAGCGGGGGGACGGACACGCAGTATTTT
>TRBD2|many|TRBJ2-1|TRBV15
CATSRGTSGRNEQFF
TGTGCCACCAGCAGAGGGACTAGCGGGAGGAATGAGCAGTTCTTC
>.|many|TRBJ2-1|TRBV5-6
CASSYGQFYNEQFF
TGTGCCAGCAGCTATGGACAGTTCTACAATGAGCAGTTCTTC
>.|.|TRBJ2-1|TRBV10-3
CATRDQENEQFF
TGTGCCACCAGGGACCAGGAGAATGAGCAGTTCTTC
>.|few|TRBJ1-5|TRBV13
CASSRTGINQPQHF
TGTGCCAGCAGCCGGACGGGGATCAATCAGCCCCAGCATTTT
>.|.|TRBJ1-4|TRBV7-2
CASSLGYIPRTNEKLFF
TGTGCCAGCAGCTTAGGCTATATCCCTAGAACTAATGAAAAACTGTTTTTT
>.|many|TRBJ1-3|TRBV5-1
CASSLPSGNTIYF
TGCGCCAGCAGCTTACCCTCTGGAAACACCATATATTTT
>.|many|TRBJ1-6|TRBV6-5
CASSHEGGYNSPLHF
TGTGCCAGCAGTCACGAAGGGGGCTATAATTCACCCCTCCACTTT
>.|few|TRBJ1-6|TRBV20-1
CSARSRDVYSSYNSPLHF
TGCAGTGCTAGATCCCGGGATGTGTATAGCTCCTATAATTCACCCCTCCACTTT
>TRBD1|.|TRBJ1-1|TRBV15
CATSRGDLRGRTAAFF
TGTGCCACCAGCAGGGGAGACCTCAGGGGGCGGACTGCAGCTTTCTTT
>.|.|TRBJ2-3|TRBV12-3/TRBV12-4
CASSFQGRDTDTQYF
TGTGCCAGCAGTTTCCAGGGCCGAGACACAGATACGCAGTATTTT
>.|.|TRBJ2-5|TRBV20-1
CSASQVQETQYF
TGCAGTGCTAGCCAGGTGCAAGAGACCCAGTACTTC
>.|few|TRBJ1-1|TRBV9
CASSVGRNIEAFF
TGTGCCAGCAGCGTAGGGAGGAACATTGAAGCTTTCTTT
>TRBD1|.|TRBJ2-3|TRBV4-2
CASSQVVDRGTDTQYF
TGTGCCAGCAGCCAAGTGGTGGACAGGGGGACAGATACGCAGTATTTT
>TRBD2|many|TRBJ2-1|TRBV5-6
CASSFYSGGYNEQFF
TGTGCCAGCAGCTTCTACAGCGGGGGTTACAATGAGCAGTTCTTC
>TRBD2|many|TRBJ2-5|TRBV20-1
CSARDLGGGTETQYF
TGCAGTGCTAGAGATCTCGGGGGGGGGACAGAGACCCAGTACTTC
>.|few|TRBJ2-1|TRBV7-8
CASSNQRWGHNEQFF
TGTGCCAGCAGTAATCAGCGTTGGGGACACAATGAGCAGTTCTTC
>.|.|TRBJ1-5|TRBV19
CASSIGATNQPQHF
TGTGCCAGTAGTATCGGAGCGACGAATCAGCCCCAGCATTTT
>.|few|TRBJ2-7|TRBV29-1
CSVLTKVFSYEQYF
TGCAGCGTTCTCACCAAGGTGTTCTCCTACGAGCAGTACTTC
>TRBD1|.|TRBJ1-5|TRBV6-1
CASRKGAVNQPQHF
TGTGCCAGCAGAAAGGGGGCGGTCAATCAGCCCCAGCATTTT
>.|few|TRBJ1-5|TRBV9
CASSVGDLVGPQHF
TGTGCCAGCAGCGTAGGGGACCTAGTTGGGCCCCAGCATTTT
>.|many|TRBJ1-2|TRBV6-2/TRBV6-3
CASNLSGHQGYTF
TGTGCCAGCAACCTCTCTGGACACCAAGGCTACACCTTC
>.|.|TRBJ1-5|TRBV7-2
CASSLRGPGGGNQPQHF
TGTGCCAGCAGCTTGAGAGGTCCCGGCGGGGGCAATCAGCCCCAGCATTTT
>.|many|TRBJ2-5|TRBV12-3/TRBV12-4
CASSQTSVRETQYF
TGTGCCAGCAGCCAAACTTCGGTGCGGGAGACCCAGTACTTC
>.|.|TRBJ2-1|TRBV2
CATKDLDSYNEQFF
TGTGCCACCAAGGACTTGGACTCCTACAATGAGCAGTTCTTC
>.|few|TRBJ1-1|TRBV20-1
CSARSPWGPEAFF
TGCAGTGCTAGATCCCCCTGGGGGCCTGAAGCTTTCTTT
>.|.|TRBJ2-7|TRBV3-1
CASSQRGIEQYF
TGTGCCAGCAGCCAACGCGGGATCGAGCAGTACTTC
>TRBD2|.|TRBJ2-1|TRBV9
CASSEGLAGVNEQFF
TGTGCCAGCAGCGAGGGACTAGCGGGAGTCAATGAGCAGTTCTTC
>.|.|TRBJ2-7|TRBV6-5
CASTYEQYF
TGTGCCAGCACCTACGAGCAGTACTTC
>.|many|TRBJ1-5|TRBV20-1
CSASSRIGQPQHF
TGCAGTGCTAGTTCCAGAATCGGGCAGCCCCAGCATTTT
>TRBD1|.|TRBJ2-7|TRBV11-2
CASTRERTGGEQYF
TGTGCCAGCACCCGGGAAAGGACAGGGGGCGAGCAGTACTTC